A selection of T cell receptor beta chains follows, all from one sample in a study of PD-1 blockade in classical Hodgkin lymphoma. Assay used: immunoSEQ multiplex PCR; TCRdb lists only in-frame clones, some missing. In the table there are roughly 70,000 clones, over 90% of which are singletons. Input material: peripheral blood mononuclear cells (PBMCs). The receptors stem from a human donor with classical Hodgkin lymphoma. Both conserved end residues are part of each CDR3. The D gene is left open where the match is weak. Clone size is shown for a subset of rows, as once, few, many or a class of expanded clone.

j_call clone_size d_call v_call cdr3_nt cdr3_aa
TRBJ2-7 NA TRBD2 TRBV2 TGTGCCAGCAGTGCTAGCGGTTACGAGCAGTACTTC CASSASGYEQYF
TRBJ2-3 NA TRBD2 TRBV6-4 TGTGCCAGCAGCACCACTAGCGGGGGGGCCGATACGCAGTATTTT CASSTTSGGADTQYF
TRBJ2-5 NA TRBD1 TRBV5-8 TGTGCCAGCAGCTTGGCCATCAGGGACAGGGGGCAGGGAGAGACCCAGTACTTC CASSLAIRDRGQGETQYF
TRBJ1-2 NA TRBD1 TRBV6-1 TGTGCCAGCAGTAAACAGGGGAACTATGGCTACACCTTC CASSKQGNYGYTF
TRBJ2-3 NA NA TRBV11-2 TGTGCCAGCAGCCCGGCGGGCCGGGCAGATACGCAGTATTTT CASSPAGRADTQYF
TRBJ1-1 NA NA TRBV30 TGTGCCTGGAGTGTATGGTCCCCGAACACTGAAGCTTTCTTT CAWSVWSPNTEAFF
TRBJ1-1 NA TRBD1 TRBV25-1 TGTGCCAGCATTGGACAGGGAAGGACTGAAGCTTTCTTT CASIGQGRTEAFF
TRBJ2-1 NA NA TRBV6-1 TGTGCCAGCAGTGAAGATCAAGCGGTGGAGTTCTTC CASSEDQAVEFF
TRBJ2-4 NA NA TRBV4-3 TGCGCCAGCAGCCCCAATCCGGGGTTGGCCAAAAACATTCAGTACTTC CASSPNPGLAKNIQYF
TRBJ1-6 NA NA TRBV5-1 TGCGCCAGCAGCTTGGACAGCAACTATAATTCACCCCTCCACTTT CASSLDSNYNSPLHF
TRBJ2-7 once TRBD1 TRBV16 TGTGCCAGCAGCCAATCACAGGGGGCCTACGAGCAGTACTTC CASSQSQGAYEQYF
TRBJ2-7 NA NA TRBV7-9 TGTGCCAGCAGCTTAGCGGGAAGGAATTACGAGCAGTACTTC CASSLAGRNYEQYF
TRBJ2-1 NA NA TRBV2 TGTGCCAGCAGTGAAGTTGACTGGGCCTACAATGAGCAGTTCTTC CASSEVDWAYNEQFF
TRBJ2-1 NA TRBD2 TRBV27 TGTGCCAGCAGTTACAGCGGGGTTCGAAGCTCCTACAATGAGCAGTTCTTC CASSYSGVRSSYNEQFF
TRBJ2-7 once TRBD1 TRBV6-1 TGTGCCAGCAGAGGTTTAGGACAGGGCTACGAGCAGTACTTC CASRGLGQGYEQYF
TRBJ2-3 NA NA TRBV18 TGTGCCAGCTCCTCGATAGCGGACACAGATACGCAGTATTTT CASSSIADTDTQYF
TRBJ2-5 NA NA TRBV7-9 TGTGCCAGCAGCTCATATGGGGTTGGAAAGAGAACCCAGTACTTC CASSSYGVGKRTQYF
TRBJ2-2 NA NA TRBV12-5 TGTGCTAGTGGTTTGGTACCAGTACCCGGGGAGCTGTTTTTT CASGLVPVPGELFF
TRBJ2-3 NA NA TRBV10-3 TGTGCCATCAGTGAGTCGAGGGTGGGGAGGAGCACAGATACGCAGTATTTT CAISESRVGRSTDTQYF
TRBJ2-7 NA NA TRBV4-1 TGCGCCAGCAGCCAAGAAAGTATGGGGGGCGAGCAGTACTTC CASSQESMGGEQYF
TRBJ1-1 NA NA TRBV29-1 TGCAGCGTTTCAGGGTTCAACACTGAAGCTTTCTTT CSVSGFNTEAFF
TRBJ2-3 NA NA TRBV11-2 TGTGCCAGCAGCCCCGCCCGGCGGTTCACAGATACGCAGTATTTT CASSPARRFTDTQYF
TRBJ1-2 few TRBD1 TRBV28 TGTGCCAGCAGGGGGACAGGGGTCGGTGGCTACACCTTC CASRGTGVGGYTF
TRBJ2-5 NA NA TRBV28 TGTGCCAGCAGTTCGATGGAGACCCAGTACTTC CASSSMETQYF
TRBJ2-7 NA TRBD2 TRBV11-2 TGTGCCAGCAGCGGATTAGCGGGGGGCCTCTACGAGCAGTACTTC CASSGLAGGLYEQYF
TRBJ2-1 NA TRBD1 TRBV2 TGTGCCAGCAGTCTACAGGGGCCCAGAAACAATGAGCAGTTCTTC CASSLQGPRNNEQFF